What follows are 27 T cell receptor beta chains derived from one specimen sequenced in a study of blood T cell repertoires in COVID-19. The data were produced by immunoSEQ multiplex PCR, yet TCRdb's version contains in-frame clones alone and is incomplete. The table includes 250,000 to 300,000 clones, about 86% detected once. The sample comprised PBMCs or T cells enriched from blood (not recorded which). These receptors were collected from a man younger than 45 with acute COVID-19.

CDR3 amino acids: CASSDSIHSNYGYTF. In DNA, the CDR3 is TGTGCCAGCAGTGACTCGATCCACTCTAACTATGGCTACACCTTC. This chain uses TRBV6-4 with TRBJ1-2; no firm D call. The germline V gene encodes CDR1 MRHNA and CDR2 SNTAGT. The CDR3 extends over 15 amino acids. V was shortened by 0 bases and J by 0 bases, with 8 bases between the two germline ends.

The chain joins TRBV10-3 to TRBJ2-7, with 7 bases that match TRBD2. The CDR3 spans 15 residues. V lost 10 bases and J lost 2; bases outside the gene matches: 14. Germline lookup yields CDR1 ENHRY and CDR2 SYGVKD. The CDR3 region has the DNA TGTGCCACTTCCGAGTCAGCGGGGTTGACCTACGAGCAGTACGTC. Amino acid sequence: CATSESAGLTYEQYV.

In nucleotides, the CDR3 is TGTGCCAGTAGTAGACCAACCAGGGTAAATCAGCCCCAGCATTTT. Translated: CASSRPTRVNQPQHF. The rearrangement links TRBV19 to TRBJ1-5; TRBD1 might be the D (5 bases). Between the trimmed V and J ends, which lost 4 bases and 4 bases, there was a span of 14 bases. The CDR3 loop spans 15 amino acids. Germline V lookup: CDR1 LNHDA, CDR2 SQIVND (reference sequence).

V and J are TRBV27 and TRBJ1-1; D remains unclear. Germline lookup yields CDR1 MNHEY and CDR2 SMNVEV (reference sequence). V was cut by 5 bases and J by 0 bases, with 13 bases left in between. The CDR3 contains 15 residues. CDR3 region: CASSRLQTLNTEAFF. CDR3 coding DNA: TGTGCCAGCAGTCGACTGCAGACTCTGAACACTGAAGCTTTCTTT.

This sequence joins TRBV11-3 and TRBJ1-1, with D uncertain. CDR1 is SGHNT, CDR2 YENEEA, per germline. Trimming removed 3 bases at V and 3 bases at J, with 11 bases between. This CDR3 spans 14 amino acids. The DNA for the CDR3 is TGTGCCAGCAGCTTCGGAGGGATTGACACTGAAGCTTTCTTT. Amino acid sequence: CASSFGGIDTEAFF.

V usage is TRBV19 and J usage is TRBJ1-6; 11 bases are a match to TRBD1. The CDR3 spans 16 residues. Germline CDR1 LNHDA, CDR2 SQIVND (reference sequence). V dropped 4 bases and J dropped 5; count of bases not matched to a gene: 4. CDR3 sequence: CASSKGQGANNSPLHF. The CDR3 DNA sequence: TGTGCCAGTAGTAAAGGACAGGGGGCCAATAATTCACCCCTCCACTTT. Complete variable domain (other parts from reference TRBV19 and TRBJ1-6): DGGITQSPKYLFRKEGQNVTLSCEQNLNHDAMYWYRQDPGQGLRLIYYSQIVNDFQKGDIAEGYSVSREKKESFPLTVTSAQKNPTAFYLCASSKGQGANNSPLHFGNGTRLTVT.

The chain recombines TRBV11-3 with TRBJ2-1, with TRBD2 matching over 7 bases. V gave up 3 bases and J gave up 7 bases; unmatched junction bases: 15. This CDR3 region has 17 residues. Germline V gene lookup returns CDR1 SGHNT and CDR2 YENEEA. The CDR3 nucleotides are TGTGCCAGCAGCTTTTATTCTAGACTAGCAGGAGTAAATGAGCAGTTCTTC. This encodes CASSFYSRLAGVNEQFF.

This clone was found once. The CDR3 protein is CASSQGQGASGYTF. In DNA, the CDR3 is TGCGCCAGCAGCCAAGGGCAGGGGGCGAGCGGCTACACCTTC. V gene TRBV4-1 combines with J gene TRBJ1-2, with 8 bases aligning to TRBD1. The CDR3 contains 14 residues. The germline gives CDR1 MGHRA, CDR2 YSYEKL. Unmatched junction bases numbered 6, after V lost 1 base and J lost 8 bases.

This rearrangement joins TRBV11-2 to TRBJ2-3, with a tentative D call TRBD2 (6 bases). CDR1 is SGHAT, CDR2 FQNNGV, per germline. The V end lost 2 bases, the J end lost 1 base, and 16 bases lay between the germline ends. CDR3 length equals 17 residues. CDR3 bases: TGTGCCAGCAGCTTATTGGGGCGGGGTCGCGGCACAGATACGCAGTATTTT. This translates into CASSLLGRGRGTDTQYF.

The chain has TRBV5-1 and TRBJ2-5, with D unclear. CDR1 SGHRS and CDR2 YFSETQ come from the germline V gene. The CDR3 length is 15 residues. Trimming shortened V by 0 bases and J by 2 bases, and 11 bases separated the two germline ends. Here the CDR3 reads CASSLAPGLQETQYF. CDR3 DNA: TGCGCCAGCAGCTTGGCCCCCGGGTTGCAAGAGACCCAGTACTTC.

V is TRBV15 and J is TRBJ1-4; perhaps TRBD1 as D (6 bases). Trimming shortened V by 3 bases and J by 8 bases, and 13 bases separated the two germline ends. Germline-derived CDR1 and CDR2 are LNHNV and YYDKDF (reference sequence). The CDR3 consists of 14 residues. Written as DNA, the CDR3 is TGTGCCACCAGCAGCGCAGGGGTCGCAGAAAAACTGTTTTTT. Its protein is CATSSAGVAEKLFF.

The chain combines TRBV19 with TRBJ1-5; 8 bases align to TRBD1. The V segment lost 5 bases and the J segment 6 bases; nucleotides outside the gene matches: 12. The V gene's germline CDR1 is LNHDA and CDR2 SQIVND (reference sequence). The CDR3 is 16 residues long. The CDR3 bases are TGTGCCAGTAGTGCGTTAGGCAGGGGGCTGTCTCAGCCCCAGCATTTT. It translates to CASSALGRGLSQPQHF.

The chain joins TRBV24-1 to TRBJ1-2; D is uncertain. V was trimmed by 3 bases and J by 8 bases, leaving 9 bases between them. The CDR3 covers 12 residues. The germline gives CDR1 KGHDR, CDR2 SFDVKD. The CDR3 DNA reads as TGTGCCACCAGTGATCCCAAGGAGGGCTACACCTTC. It codes for CATSDPKEGYTF.

The chain combines TRBV11-3 with TRBJ2-1; 7 positions match TRBD2. The CDR3 is made up of 17 amino acids. Germline CDR1 and CDR2: SGHNT and YENEEA. Trimming took 4 bases from V and 8 from J; bases not matched to a gene: 17. The CDR3 is CASSSPGGLPRGDEQFF. The CDR3 nucleotides read TGTGCCAGCAGCTCCCCGGGGGGACTTCCCCGGGGCGATGAGCAGTTCTTC. The full variable domain, completed using reference TRBV11-3 and TRBJ2-1, is EAGVVQSPRYKIIEKKQPVAFWCNPISGHNTLYWYLQNLGQGPELLIRYENEEAVDDSQLPKDRFSAERLKGVDSTLKIQPAELGDSAVYLCASSSPGGLPRGDEQFFGPGTRLTVL.

V and J are TRBV28 and TRBJ1-4, with 10 bases lining up with TRBD1. The germline V gene encodes CDR1 MDHEN and CDR2 SYDVKM. The CDR3 is 17 residues long. The V and J ends lost 6 bases and 1 base, in that order; junction bases with no gene match: 8. In DNA form, the CDR3 reads TGTGCCAGCAGCCATGCGGGACAGGGGCAAACTAATGAAAAACTGTTTTTT. Translating it yields CASSHAGQGQTNEKLFF.

The chain joins TRBV14 to TRBJ2-1, with D perhaps matching TRBD2 (5 bases). The CDR3 contains 15 residues. V was clipped by 2 bases and J by 4 bases, with 12 bases between them. The V gene's germline CDR1 is SGHDN and CDR2 FVKESK. The DNA of the CDR3 is TGTGCCAGCAGCCAATTAAGCGGAACATACAATGAGCAGTTCTTC. Translated, it gives CASSQLSGTYNEQFF.

This clone was counted only a few times. The rearrangement joins TRBV24-1 to TRBJ2-2; TRBD2 agrees at 7 bases. Germline trimming cut 4 bases from V and 6 bases from J; bases unmatched to any gene: 4. This CDR3 has 14 amino acids. The V gene's germline CDR1 is KGHDR and CDR2 SFDVKD. CDR3 bases: TGTGCCACCAGTGACCCTGGACTAGCCGGGGAGCTGTTTTTT. Translation: CATSDPGLAGELFF.

A few counts support this clone. V gene TRBV10-3 combines with J gene TRBJ1-1, with D perhaps TRBD1 (5 bases). This CDR3 is built from 14 residues. Trimming removed 3 bases from V and 4 bases from J, with 12 bases in between. Germline V lookup: CDR1 ENHRY, CDR2 SYGVKD. CDR3 in amino acids: CAISDGRVVTEAFF. For the CDR3, the DNA is TGTGCCATCAGTGACGGCAGGGTAGTCACTGAAGCTTTCTTT.

This clone was counted a single time. V and J are TRBV12-3 or TRBV12-4 and TRBJ2-3; D ambiguous. The CDR3 is 12 amino acids. Trimming cost V 8 bases and J 2 bases, with 8 bases left between them. This CDR3 is CASGLITDTQYF. The CDR3 DNA reads TGTGCCAGCGGGCTAATCACAGATACGCAGTATTTT.

The chain joins TRBV30 to TRBJ2-2, with D perhaps matching TRBD1 (6 bases). V was trimmed by 3 bases and J by 5 bases, leaving 16 bases between them. CDR1 is GTSNPN and CDR2 is SVGIG in the germline V gene (reference sequence). The CDR3 has 15 residues. The chain's CDR3 is CAWSLQGARTGELFF. CDR3 DNA sequence: TGTGCCTGGAGCTTACAGGGTGCAAGGACCGGGGAGCTGTTTTTT. Full variable domain (missing parts from reference TRBV30 and TRBJ2-2): SQTIHQWPATLVQPVGSPLSLECTVEGTSNPNLYWYRQAAGRGLQLLFYSVGIGQISSEVPQNLSASRPQDRQFILSSKKLLLSDSGFYLCAWSLQGARTGELFFGEGSRLTVL.

The chain uses TRBV28 and TRBJ2-7; D call uncertain. CDR1 is MDHEN and CDR2 is SYDVKM in the germline V gene. V lost 3 bases and J 3 bases, leaving 6 bases between the germline ends. This CDR3 has 12 residues. The DNA for the CDR3 is TGTGCCAGCAGTTTGAACGGCTACGAGCAGTACGTC. Translated: CASSLNGYEQYV.

This rearrangement joins TRBV9 to TRBJ1-5; no reliable D call. The CDR3 covers 15 residues. The germline gives CDR1 SGDLS, CDR2 YYNGEE. The V and J ends lost 0 bases and 6 bases respectively, with 13 bases between them. The CDR3 DNA follows: TGTGCCAGCAGCGTAGGTGAGGGCAGAGGTCAGCCCCAGCATTTT. The encoded protein is CASSVGEGRGQPQHF.

V and J are TRBV28 and TRBJ1-4; D remains unclear. The CDR3 is 11 residues long. Germline CDR1 and CDR2: MDHEN and SYDVKM. Trimming cost V 6 bases and J 7 bases, with 6 bases left between them. CDR3 bases: TGTGCCAGCAGGTCCCGTGAAAAACTGTTTTTT. Amino acids: CASRSREKLFF.

The chain couples TRBV4-1 to TRBJ2-1; TRBD2 matches 9 bases. CDR1 is MGHRA and CDR2 is YSYEKL in the germline V gene. V lost 3 bases, J lost 6 bases, and 18 bases stayed unmatched. The CDR3 is 19 residues long. Here the CDR3 DNA reads TGCGCCAGCAGCCAGGAAAGGGGTAGCGTGGCGGGGGGGCCCAATGAGCAGTTCTTC. As protein: CASSQERGSVAGGPNEQFF.

CDR3 in DNA: TGTGCCACCAGTGATTTCTCCAGTCCAGCGGGAGCTTTCTTT. It translates to CATSDFSSPAGAFF. V gene TRBV24-1 combines with J gene TRBJ1-1; no firm D call. Trimming cost V 1 base and J 10 bases, with 15 bases left between them. The CDR3 totals 14 residues. The germline V gene has CDR1 KGHDR and CDR2 SFDVKD.

The chain links TRBV9 to TRBJ1-1, with 8 nucleotides matching TRBD1. Germline CDR1 is SGDLS and CDR2 is YYNGEE. The CDR3 totals 15 residues. V shed 4 bases, J shed 5 bases, and the junction held 10 bases outside the gene matches. DNA of the CDR3: TGTGCCAGCAGCACAACCCCGACAGGGGAGACTGAAGCTTTCTTT. Its protein product is CASSTTPTGETEAFF.

This sequence joins TRBV3-1 (or the pseudogene TRBV3-2) and TRBJ2-4, with 9 nucleotides matching TRBD2. The CDR3 has 16 residues. Germline CDR1 is LGHDT and CDR2 is YNNKEL (reference sequence). V was clipped by 5 bases and J by 7 bases; unmatched bases: 12. CDR3 nucleotide sequence: TGTGCCAGCAGCTCCCAAGTACTAGCGGGTACGAACATTCAGTACTTC. Amino acids: CASSSQVLAGTNIQYF.